The 11 T cell receptor beta chains in this list originate from one sample, sequenced in a study of beta chain features in type 1 diabetes (dated by TCRdb to 2016 to 2019). No antigen is known for these receptors. Library preparation employed the immunoSEQ multiplex PCR assay. The entire amount of isolated RNA was reverse transcribed using the High Capacity cDNA Reverse Transcription Kit, so the sequenced TCRB transcripts were expressed ones. Not all clones reach the TCRdb copy of this immuneACCESS table, which keeps in-frame sequences only. Checked studies attribute under half of the gap to unresolved V genes and leave the rest unexplained. The sample data list over 150,000 clones, and approximately 10% of these were observed just once. Around 0.48% of the sample comes from the top ten. Overall study results and their limits: A moderate but significant shortening of TCRB CDR3 length was observed in type 1 diabetes patients in all four CD4+ subsets.

Source material: central memory CD4+ T cells from blood. The receptors here all came from a man between 25 and 39 years old with type 1 diabetes.

The chain has TRBV6-5 and TRBJ2-1; D is perhaps TRBD1 (5 bases). This CDR3 is built from 14 residues. Trimming cost V 8 bases and J 0 bases, with 11 bases left between them. The germline CDR1 and CDR2 sequences are MNHEY and SVGAGI. The DNA for the CDR3 is TGTGCCAGCGGACGACAGAGCTCCTACAATGAGCAGTTCTTC. Translation: CASGRQSSYNEQFF.

The CDR3, as DNA: TGTGCCAGCGGATCAAGGGGGCTTGAAGAGACCCAGTACTTC. Its translation is CASGSRGLEETQYF. V and J are TRBV7-8 and TRBJ2-5, with 7 nucleotides matching TRBD1. CDR1 and CDR2 from the germline V gene are SGHVS and FQNEAQ. This CDR3 has 14 amino acids. V shed 8 bases and J 3 bases; nucleotides not matched to a gene: 9.

The chain joins TRBV5-1 to TRBJ2-5; the match to TRBD2 covers 9 bases. CDR1 and CDR2 from the germline V gene are SGHRS and YFSETQ. The CDR3 runs to 15 residues. After removal of 1 base from V and 0 bases from J, the junction contained 1 base not matched to a gene. The CDR3, as DNA: TGCGCCAGCAGCTTGAGCGGGAGGTACCAAGAGACCCAGTACTTC. It codes for CASSLSGRYQETQYF.

In its sample, this clone was seen once. The chain links TRBV4-2 to TRBJ2-7; 12 positions match TRBD2. The CDR3 covers 15 residues. The V and J ends lost 4 bases and 5 bases, in that order; junction bases with no gene match: 6. Germline CDR1 is LGHNA and CDR2 is YNFKEQ. The CDR3, as DNA: TGTGCCAGCAGCCCGATGACTAGCGGGAGAGACGAGCAGTACTTC. This encodes CASSPMTSGRDEQYF.

The chain joins TRBV14 to TRBJ1-3; the D gene is possibly TRBD1 (6 bases). The CDR3 is 17 residues long. Germline loops: CDR1 SGHDN, CDR2 FVKESK. Trimming stripped 1 base from V and 0 bases from J, with 13 bases between. CDR3 sequence (DNA): TGTGCCAGCAGCCAAGGGCAGGGGTCCCACTCTGGAAACACCATATATTTT. Protein: CASSQGQGSHSGNTIYF.

This clone was detected a few times. This chain joins TRBV28 and TRBJ2-7; the D is unclear. The CDR3 is made up of 15 amino acids. CDR1 MDHEN and CDR2 SYDVKM come from the germline V gene. The V gene lost 2 bases and the J gene lost 7 bases, with 18 bases spanning the gap. CDR3 sequence (DNA): TGTGCCAGCAGTTTAGACGGTAGTAGACCGGGTGAGCAGTACTTC. As protein: CASSLDGSRPGEQYF.

In this sample, this clone turned up a few times. V is TRBV5-6 and J is TRBJ2-1; 8 nucleotides line up with TRBD1. Germline V CDR1 and CDR2: SGHDT, YYEEEE. The CDR3 consists of 16 residues. V lost 4 bases and J lost 12; bases outside the gene matches: 18. The CDR3 protein is CASSPWSGGRKGRQFF. The CDR3 region has the DNA TGTGCCAGCAGCCCGTGGTCAGGGGGCCGGAAAGGTCGGCAGTTCTTC. Together with reference TRBV5-6 and TRBJ2-1, the CDR3 gives the full variable domain: DAGVTQSPTHLIKTRGQQVTLRCSPKSGHDTVSWYQQALGQGPQFIFQYYEEEERQRGNFPDRFSGHQFPNYSSELNVNALLLGDSALYLCASSPWSGGRKGRQFFGPGTRLTVL.

CDR3 bases: TGCGCCAGCAGTCAATCGGTCAGGGTAGACGCTAACTATGGCTACACCTTC. The encoded protein is CASSQSVRVDANYGYTF. This chain joins TRBV23-1 and TRBJ1-2; D might be TRBD1 (5 bases). TRBV23-1 is given ORF status, its function remaining uncertain. CDR3 length equals 17 residues. V lost 0 bases, J lost 0 bases, and 14 bases lay in between.

This chain uses TRBV28 with TRBJ1-4; D possibly corresponds to TRBD1 (6 bases). V dropped 7 bases and J dropped 4 bases, with 10 bases sitting between them. The CDR3 is 13 amino acids. From germline, CDR1 is MDHEN and CDR2 SYDVKM. CDR3 in amino acids: CASKDRNNEKLFF. Here the CDR3 DNA reads TGTGCCAGCAAGGACAGAAATAATGAAAAACTGTTTTTT.

J is TRBJ2-2 and V is TRBV6-5; a possible D gene is TRBD2 (5 bases). The CDR3 is made up of 13 amino acids. Trimming stripped 0 bases from V and 13 bases from J, with 12 bases between. From germline, CDR1 is MNHEY and CDR2 SVGAGI. CDR3 nucleotide sequence: TGTGCCAGCAGTTACTCGGTAGGAGGAGGGCTGTTTTTT. Protein sequence: CASSYSVGGGLFF.

This clone was recorded a few times. This sequence joins TRBV18 and TRBJ2-3, with 8 bases lining up with TRBD2. There are 16 residues in the CDR3. Trimming at V came to 5 bases and at J to 5 bases, leaving 12 bases not matched to a gene. Germline lookup yields CDR1 KGHSH and CDR2 LQKENI. CDR3 DNA: TGTGCCAGCTCAGCCGAAGCGGGAGCCGGCGTAGATACGCAGTATTTT. Its protein is CASSAEAGAGVDTQYF.